This T cell receptor beta chain stems from a study of Ad26.COV2.S vaccination and SARS-CoV-2 variants. In the study overall: Recipients of Ad26.COV2.S got it intramuscularly, once or twice 56 days apart.

Study-wide points: Researchers cautioned that TCR breadth and depth analyses may have underestimated total T cell responses. Similar non-spike TCR breadth was seen in vaccine and placebo recipients.

Sequencing used immunoSEQ multiplex PCR; TCRdb keeps in-frame clones, though not all of them. The repertoire holds 300,000 to 500,000 clones, with approximately 86% as singletons. V lost 1 base to trimming and J lost 1 base, with 19 bases between them. CDR1 and CDR2 from the germline V gene are MDHEN and SYDVKM. CDR3 length: 18 residues. Treatment reported: around 19 received Ad26.COV2.S at low or high dose, single or two shots; about 5 received placebo; per-sample allocation not given. At day 63 after the first vaccine or placebo injection, samples were drawn. This person who donated was an adult of 18-55 years in Boston. About this clone itself: Its antigen is still unknown.

Sequenced material: peripheral blood, taken in a trial of Ad26.COV2.S vaccine versus placebo. This clonotype was obtained from a person between 18 and 59 years old who received the Ad26.COV2.S COVID-19 vaccine or a placebo. The V and J genes are TRBV28 and TRBJ1-1; TRBD1 is a possible D gene (5 bases). The CDR3 nucleotides read TGTGCCAGCAGTTTATTGCCTTCGGTCGGGGCCAAGAACACTGAAGCTTTCTTT. Its protein is CASSLLPSVGAKNTEAFF.